These 32 T cell receptor beta chains originate from one sample sequenced in a study of CXCR3-negative and CXCR3-positive naive CD8 T cells. Carrying UMI labels, the TRB cDNA libraries were prepared through 5' RACE. TCRdb re-analyzed the 5' RACE reads; it lists each CDR3 protein once, without DNA. Recorded for this sample: 46,000 or so distinct CDR3 sequences. The specimen sequenced was naive CXCR3- CD8+ T cells from blood. As for subset: CD45RO-CCR7+CD27+CD95- naive CD8+ T cells lacking CXCR3 (TNR3-). Receptors were obtained from a human donor in good health. Some clones in this sample may be carry-over from other donors' samples.

This clonotype is identified as medium-sized from frequency. The V call is TRBV29-1, the J call TRBJ2-7; the D gene TCRdb calls, TRBD2, cannot be checked with no DNA. This CDR3 comprises 15 residues. Germline V gives CDR1 SQVTM, CDR2 ANQGSEA. CDR3 sequence: CSVEASAGGNYEQYF.

The V and J genes are TRBV13 and TRBJ1-1; TCRdb designates TRBD1, a call that cannot be tested without DNA. This CDR3 region has 15 residues. CDR1 and CDR2 (germline): PRHDT, FYEKMQ (reference sequence). The CDR3 is CASSRGDRGYTEAFF.

This chain uses TRBV7-2 with TRBJ2-7; there is no DNA to check the TCRdb D call of TRBD1. CDR1 is SGHTA, CDR2 FQGNSA, per germline. The CDR3 consists of 12 residues. CDR3 sequence: CASSPMGGEQYF.

The chain carries TRBV7-9 and TRBJ2-1; TCRdb proposes TRBD1, but this gene call is untestable without DNA. This CDR3 is 12 amino acids long. In germline, CDR1 is SEHNR, CDR2 FQNEAQ (reference sequence). This CDR3 is CASSPPGNEQFF.

The V and J genes are TRBV29-1 and TRBJ1-5; no DNA is available, so the TRBD1 call from TCRdb remains unchecked. The CDR3 covers 15 residues. Per germline, CDR1 SQVTM and CDR2 ANQGSEA. CDR3 in amino acids: CGVSEVGDANQPQHF.

The chain employs TRBV29-1 and TRBJ2-7; TCRdb calls TRBD1, which cannot be checked without DNA. This CDR3 has 13 residues. Germline V lookup: CDR1 SQVTM, CDR2 ANQGSEA. The CDR3 spells CSVVARDPYEQYF.

This chain connects TRBV5-5 to TRBJ2-1; lacking DNA, the TRBD1 call made by TCRdb goes unchecked. Germline V lookup: CDR1 SGHKS, CDR2 YYEKEE (reference sequence). This CDR3 comprises 16 residues. CDR3: CASSLQPGQGGVEQFF.

The V gene is TRBV5-1, the J gene TRBJ2-1. CDR1 SGHRS and CDR2 YFSETQ come from the germline V gene. The CDR3 has 12 residues. CDR3 in amino acids: CASRGNGNEQFF.

The chain employs TRBV12-3 or TRBV12-4 and TRBJ2-1; checking the TCRdb D call of TRBD2 is not possible without DNA. The CDR3 contains 19 residues. CDR3 sequence reads: CASSLPREGLAGEFNEQFF.

V gene TRBV12-3 or TRBV12-4 combines with J gene TRBJ1-4. This CDR3 contains 11 residues. The CDR3 is CACTTNEKLFF.

The chain employs TRBV7-9 and TRBJ2-1; TCRdb names TRBD1, which stays unverified in the absence of DNA. The CDR3 has 15 residues. Germline V gene lookup returns CDR1 SEHNR and CDR2 FQNEAQ (reference sequence). This CDR3 is CASSSVYRGQDEQFF.

V gene TRBV4-3 combines with J gene TRBJ2-1. This CDR3 spans 16 amino acids. Per the germline V gene, CDR1 is LGHNA and CDR2 is YSLEER. This chain's CDR3 is CASSQDGPTSYNEQFF.

V usage is TRBV4-3 and J usage is TRBJ2-7; with no DNA, the TCRdb D assignment of TRBD1 cannot be verified. The CDR3 is 17 amino acids. Germline-derived CDR1 and CDR2 are LGHNA and YSLEER. CDR3 in amino acids: CASSQTSAPSVDYEQYF.

This rearrangement joins TRBV7-9 to TRBJ2-1; absent DNA, TCRdb's TRBD2 call cannot be checked. The CDR3 is 12 amino acids. CDR1 and CDR2 from the germline V gene are SEHNR and FQNEAQ (reference sequence). CDR3 region: CASSLGREGQFF.

J is TRBJ2-5 and V is TRBV10-3; TCRdb proposes TRBD1, but this gene call is untestable without DNA. In germline, CDR1 is ENHRY, CDR2 SYGVKD. The CDR3 is made up of 13 amino acids. This CDR3 is CAIRTGTEETQYF.

This chain uses TRBV7-6 with TRBJ2-3; TCRdb's D gene call, TRBD2, goes unchecked for lack of DNA. CDR1 is SGHVS, CDR2 FNYEAQ, per germline. The CDR3 runs 15 residues. The CDR3 region is CASSPGTSVTDTQYF.

The V and J genes are TRBV20-1 and TRBJ2-2; TCRdb's D call of TRBD2 is untestable without DNA. CDR3 length equals 19 residues. Germline lookup yields CDR1 DFQATT and CDR2 SNEGSKA (reference sequence). The CDR3 is CSARDYLGLAGGNTGELFF.

The rearrangement uses TRBV27 and TRBJ2-1; TCRdb designates TRBD1, a call that cannot be tested without DNA. Germline V lookup: CDR1 MNHEY, CDR2 SMNVEV (reference sequence). The CDR3 runs to 15 residues. CDR3: CASSPSRGPYNEQFF.

CDR3 sequence reads: CASSSKRGGLEQYF. The rearrangement joins TRBV7-9 to TRBJ2-7; TCRdb designates TRBD2, a call that cannot be tested without DNA. The CDR3 runs to 14 residues. CDR1 SEHNR and CDR2 FQNEAQ come from the germline V gene (reference sequence). The whole variable domain, filled in from reference TRBV7-9 and TRBJ2-7, reads DTGVSQNPRHKITKRGQNVTFRCDPISEHNRLYWYRQTLGQGPEFLTYFQNEAQLEKSRLLSDRFSAERPKGSFSTLEIQRTEQGDSAMYLCASSSKRGGLEQYFGPGTRLTVT.

The gene calls are TRBV3-1 and TRBJ1-2. Looked up from germline, CDR1 is LGHDT and CDR2 is YNNKEL (reference sequence). CDR3 size: 16 residues. This CDR3 reads CASSQDLAVHLYGYTF.

V and J are TRBV12-3 or TRBV12-4 and TRBJ2-2; the TCRdb D gene call, TRBD1, has no DNA to confirm it. CDR3 length: 14 residues. The CDR3 loop reads CASSSGMGAGKLFF.

This chain uses TRBV5-1 with TRBJ2-7; TCRdb returns TRBD1, unconfirmable since there is no DNA. The CDR3 is made up of 15 amino acids. CDR1 is SGHRS and CDR2 is YFSETQ in the germline V gene. CDR3 sequence reads: CASSLDRDGPYEQYF.

V gene TRBV20-1 combines with J gene TRBJ2-7; TCRdb's D call of TRBD1 is untestable without DNA. CDR3 length: 17 amino acids. CDR1 and CDR2 (germline): DFQATT, SNEGSKA (reference sequence). The CDR3 sequence: CSARDLTGTGASYEQYF.

The V call is TRBV15, the J call TRBJ2-7; with no DNA, the TCRdb D assignment of TRBD2 cannot be verified. CDR1 LNHNV and CDR2 YYDKDF come from the germline V gene (reference sequence). The CDR3 loop spans 18 amino acids. The CDR3 spells CATSRRTSGGRCSYEQYF.

The chain combines TRBV7-2 with TRBJ2-7; TCRdb's D gene call, TRBD2, goes unchecked for lack of DNA. This CDR3 is built from 14 residues. The V gene's germline CDR1 is SGHTA and CDR2 FQGNSA. Here the CDR3 reads CASSWTSGTYEQYF.

This sequence joins TRBV7-9 and TRBJ1-2; TCRdb indicates TRBD1, and absent DNA this call remains unverified. CDR3 length: 14 residues. Germline V gives CDR1 SEHNR, CDR2 FQNEAQ (reference sequence). CDR3 residues: CASSITGTSDGYTF.

The V gene is TRBV7-6, the J gene TRBJ2-1. The germline V gene encodes CDR1 SGHVS and CDR2 FNYEAQ. The CDR3 loop spans 13 amino acids. The CDR3: CASSLVGNGEQFF.

The V call is TRBV11-2, the J call TRBJ2-3. Germline loops: CDR1 SGHAT, CDR2 FQNNGV. The CDR3 spans 11 residues. CDR3 protein: CASSPDDTQYF.

V usage is TRBV20-1 and J usage is TRBJ2-7; TCRdb's D call of TRBD1 is untestable without DNA. The CDR3 has 16 amino acids. CDR1 is DFQATT, CDR2 SNEGSKA, per germline (reference sequence). This CDR3 reads CSANGGGGVEMVEQYF.

CDR3 sequence reads: CSVSRDYDYEQYF. The chain joins TRBV29-1 to TRBJ2-7; TCRdb selects TRBD2, and the lack of DNA leaves this call unchecked. CDR3 length: 13 amino acids. In germline, CDR1 is SQVTM, CDR2 ANQGSEA.

The chain joins TRBV2 to TRBJ2-2; TCRdb's D call of TRBD1 is untestable without DNA. Germline values: CDR1 SNHLY, CDR2 FYNNEI. The CDR3 runs to 16 residues. The chain's CDR3 is CASSETLTGLTGELFF.

According to its frequency, this clonotype is medium-sized (0.01 to 0.1%). The chain recombines TRBV6-1 with TRBJ2-5; TCRdb picks TRBD1, but there is no DNA to check that call. The CDR3 is made up of 14 amino acids. In germline, CDR1 is MNHNS, CDR2 SASEGT. This CDR3 is CASVAGGLQETQYF.